The 19 T cell receptor beta chains given below trace back to one sample, sequenced in a study of blood T cell repertoires in COVID-19. Sequenced by immunoSEQ multiplex PCR; TCRdb stores in-frame clones only, minus some. This table has around 68,000 clones, 70% to 85% appearing once. Specimen: peripheral blood. The receptor set was obtained from a man aged 80 or over with active COVID-19.

This clone was recorded a few times. V gene TRBV12-2 combines with J gene TRBJ2-3; the D call of TRBD2 is as the table states it, not checked on the DNA. TRBV12-2 is a known pseudogene. The CDR3 is 20 amino acids. The CDR3 spells CASRLTQTSERGKNTDTQYF. For the CDR3, the DNA is TGTGCAAGTCGCTTAACTCAAACATCCGAGCGGGGGAAAAATACAGATACGCAGTATTTT.

The genes are TRBV5-8 and TRBJ2-3; 8 bases align to TRBD1. This CDR3 spans 15 amino acids. J gave up 8 bases and V 0 bases, and 8 bases lay outside the gene matches. Germline CDR1 SGHTS, CDR2 YDEGEE. This CDR3 is CASSLGRGPTVTQYF. The CDR3 DNA reads as TGTGCCAGCAGCTTGGGCAGGGGGCCCACCGTTACGCAGTATTTT.

V and J are TRBV2 and TRBJ2-3; TRBD1 matches at 10 bases. The CDR3 is 17 amino acids. With V trimmed by 2 bases and J by 8 bases, 13 bases remained unmatched. In germline, CDR1 is SNHLY, CDR2 FYNNEI. The CDR3 loop is CASSEMDRQGAVGTQYF. The DNA for the CDR3 is TGTGCCAGCAGTGAAATGGACAGACAGGGGGCCGTCGGTACGCAGTATTTT.

The chain employs TRBV7-3 and TRBJ2-5; 11 nucleotides line up with TRBD1. The CDR3 has 15 residues. Germline assignment: CDR1 SGHTA and CDR2 FQGTGA. V shed 5 bases and J 2 bases; nucleotides not matched to a gene: 4. The CDR3, as DNA: TGTGCCAGCAGCACAGGGACAGGGGGGCAAGAGACCCAGTACTTC. The encoded protein is CASSTGTGGQETQYF.

The rearrangement links TRBV7-9 to TRBJ2-1; TRBD1 is a possible D gene (5 bases). The V end lost 5 bases, the J end lost 7 bases, and 21 bases lay between the germline ends. Germline V gene data show CDR1 as SEHNR and CDR2 as FQNEAQ (reference sequence). This CDR3 contains 16 residues. The CDR3 reads CASSPLGAAGANEQFF. The CDR3 region has the DNA TGTGCCAGCAGCCCCTTAGGGGCGGCAGGTGCGAATGAGCAGTTCTTC.

The chain couples TRBV19 to TRBJ2-2; 11 nucleotides match TRBD2. Germline trimming cut 4 bases from V and 6 bases from J; bases unmatched to any gene: 7. This CDR3 contains 16 residues. CDR1 LNHDA and CDR2 SQIVND come from the germline V gene (reference sequence). CDR3 region: CASSKVAGGAAGELFF. DNA for the CDR3: TGTGCCAGTAGTAAAGTAGCGGGAGGGGCCGCCGGGGAGCTGTTTTTT.

The gene calls are TRBV28 and TRBJ1-1, with a weak D call TRBD1 (5 bases). CDR1 is MDHEN, CDR2 SYDVKM, per germline. Trimming pared 8 bases from V and 0 bases from J, leaving 19 bases between. The CDR3 contains 16 residues. The CDR3 sequence is CASGGGILLMNTEAFF. The CDR3 coding sequence is TGTGCCAGCGGCGGGGGGATATTACTAATGAACACTGAAGCTTTCTTT.

V is TRBV2 and J is TRBJ2-1, with D tentatively TRBD2 (6 bases). This CDR3 comprises 16 residues. From germline, CDR1 is SNHLY and CDR2 FYNNEI. Deletions cut 6 bases from V and 3 bases from J, with 18 bases between. CDR3 bases: TGTGCCAGCAGCACAGCGAAGACTAGTAACTACAATGAGCAGTTCTTC. Translation gives CASSTAKTSNYNEQFF.

The rearrangement links TRBV7-9 to TRBJ1-1; D possibly corresponds to TRBD1 (5 bases). CDR1 is SEHNR, CDR2 FQNEAQ, per germline (reference sequence). V dropped 0 bases and J dropped 5 bases, with 7 bases sitting between them. The CDR3 has 13 residues. The CDR3 DNA sequence: TGTGCCAGCAGCTTAGCGGCAGGGACTGAAGCTTTCTTT. Its translation is CASSLAAGTEAFF.

A few counts support this clone. The chain couples TRBV12-3 or TRBV12-4 to TRBJ1-5; D might be TRBD1 (6 bases). V lost 5 bases to trimming and J lost 9 bases, with 11 bases between them. The CDR3 is 12 residues long. The CDR3 sequence: CASSPGGRPQHF. CDR3 bases: TGTGCCAGCAGTCCCGGGGGGCGGCCCCAGCATTTT.

This chain joins TRBV19 and TRBJ2-6, with D uncertain. The germline CDR1 and CDR2 sequences are LNHDA and SQIVND (reference sequence). The V end was cut by 5 bases, the J end by 3 bases, with 14 bases between. The CDR3 has 16 residues. CDR3 residues: CASSRGTLYGANVLTF. The CDR3 nucleotides read TGTGCCAGTAGTCGCGGCACACTTTATGGGGCCAACGTCCTGACTTTC.

The chain is built from TRBV6-5 and TRBJ2-1; 7 bases map to TRBD2. V dropped 0 bases and J dropped 3; count of bases not matched to a gene: 5. This CDR3 is 16 amino acids long. Germline V gene data show CDR1 as MNHEY and CDR2 as SVGAGI. The CDR3 here is CASSYSGTKLYNEQFF. Here the CDR3 DNA reads TGTGCCAGCAGTTACTCCGGGACTAAACTCTACAATGAGCAGTTCTTC.

The chain joins TRBV11-2 to TRBJ1-5; no clear D. This CDR3 is built from 13 residues. V dropped 5 bases and J dropped 4 bases, with 9 bases sitting between them. Germline V gene sequence: CDR1 SGHAT, CDR2 FQNNGV. CDR3 DNA: TGTGCCAGCAGCCCCGAGAGGAATCAGCCCCAGCATTTT. This translates into CASSPERNQPQHF.

This chain joins TRBV19 and TRBJ2-3; D is possibly TRBD1 (6 bases). Trimming took 3 bases from V and 3 from J, leaving 16 bases between them. Germline V CDR1 and CDR2: LNHDA, SQIVND (reference sequence). This CDR3 spans 16 amino acids. The CDR3 spells CASSITGTIATDTQYF. CDR3 coding DNA: TGTGCCAGTAGTATCACCGGGACAATTGCGACAGATACGCAGTATTTT.

The V call is TRBV9, the J call TRBJ2-1, with 9 bases identical to TRBD2. This CDR3 has 15 amino acids. Trimming cost V 1 base and J 6 bases; bases outside gene matches: 5. Germline loops: CDR1 SGDLS, CDR2 YYNGEE. As DNA, the CDR3 is TGTGCCAGCAGCGTATATCCTAGCGGGATCAATGAGCAGTTCTTC. Encoded protein: CASSVYPSGINEQFF.

The chain carries TRBV6-6 and TRBJ2-7, with 7 bases identical to TRBD1. Germline lookup yields CDR1 MNHNY and CDR2 SVGAGI (reference sequence). The CDR3 loop spans 14 amino acids. V shed 8 bases, J shed 2 bases, and the junction held 9 bases outside the gene matches. For the CDR3, the DNA is TGTGCCAGCGGCCCGTCTCAGGGGGCCTACGAGCAGTACTTC. This encodes CASGPSQGAYEQYF.

A few counts support this clone. The rearrangement joins TRBV19 to TRBJ2-7, with D tentatively TRBD1 (5 bases). The CDR3 sequence is 16 residues long. CDR1 is LNHDA and CDR2 is SQIVND in the germline V gene (reference sequence). Trimming removed 1 base at V and 1 base at J, with 14 bases between. The CDR3: CASSIGGAVGSYEQYF. As DNA, the CDR3 is TGTGCCAGTAGTATAGGTGGGGCTGTCGGTTCCTACGAGCAGTACTTC. The variable domain in full, completed from reference TRBV19 and TRBJ2-7, reads DGGITQSPKYLFRKEGQNVTLSCEQNLNHDAMYWYRQDPGQGLRLIYYSQIVNDFQKGDIAEGYSVSREKKESFPLTVTSAQKNPTAFYLCASSIGGAVGSYEQYFGPGTRLTVT.

V is TRBV11-3 and J is TRBJ1-1; D possibly corresponds to TRBD1 (5 bases). The CDR3 is 13 residues long. Germline V gene data show CDR1 as SGHNT and CDR2 as YENEEA. V lost 3 bases to trimming and J lost 1 base, with 6 bases between them. CDR3 nucleotide sequence: TGTGCCAGCAGCTTCGGGGGGAACACTGAAGCTTTCTTT. Residues: CASSFGGNTEAFF.

The rearrangement joins TRBV11-3 to TRBJ1-6; 9 positions agree with TRBD1. V lost 0 bases to trimming and J lost 8 bases; unmatched junction nucleotides: 2. The CDR3 covers 15 residues. Looked up from germline, CDR1 is SGHNT and CDR2 is YENEEA. CDR3 in DNA: TGTGCCAGCAGCTTAGAGGACAGGGGTGATTCACCCCTCCACTTT. Residues: CASSLEDRGDSPLHF.